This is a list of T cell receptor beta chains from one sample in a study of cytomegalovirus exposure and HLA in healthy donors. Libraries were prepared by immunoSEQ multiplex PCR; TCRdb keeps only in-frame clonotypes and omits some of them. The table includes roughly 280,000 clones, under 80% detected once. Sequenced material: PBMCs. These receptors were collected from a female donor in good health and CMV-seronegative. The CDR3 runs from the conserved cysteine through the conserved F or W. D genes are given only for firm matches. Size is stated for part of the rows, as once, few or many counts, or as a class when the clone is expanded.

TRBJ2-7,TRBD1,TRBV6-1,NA,CASSEWGKGTGTSYEQYF,TGTGCCAGCAGTGAATGGGGAAAGGGGACAGGGACGTCCTACGAGCAGTACTTC
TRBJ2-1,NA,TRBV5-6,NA,CASSLGAGWNYNEQFF,TGTGCCAGCAGCTTGGGGGCGGGATGGAATTACAATGAGCAGTTCTTC
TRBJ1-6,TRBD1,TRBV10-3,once,CAIRGQGGSPLHF,TGTGCCATCAGGGGACAGGGGGGGTCACCCCTCCACTTT
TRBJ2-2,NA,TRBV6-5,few,CASSYTSPGELFF,TGTGCCAGCAGTTACACGAGCCCCGGGGAGCTGTTTTTT
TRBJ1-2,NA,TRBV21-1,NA,CASSKKGPRDRPDTF,TGTGCCAGCAGCAAAAAGGGGCCCAGAGACCGCCCTGACACCTTC
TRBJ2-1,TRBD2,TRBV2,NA,CASTGGLAVYNEQFF,TGTGCCAGCACCGGGGGACTAGCGGTATACAATGAGCAGTTCTTC
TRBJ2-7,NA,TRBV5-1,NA,CASSLEKGQGHEQYF,TGCGCCAGCAGCTTGGAGAAGGGGCAGGGGCACGAGCAGTACTTC
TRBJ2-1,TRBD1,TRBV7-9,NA,CASSLPTGVTYNEQFF,TGTGCCAGCAGCTTGCCGACAGGGGTTACCTACAATGAGCAGTTCTTC
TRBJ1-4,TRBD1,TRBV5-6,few,CASSLGYRGNEKLFF,TGTGCCAGCAGCTTAGGGTACAGGGGAAATGAAAAACTGTTTTTT
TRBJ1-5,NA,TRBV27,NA,CASSLGAQYSNQPQHF,TGTGCCAGCAGTTTAGGGGCCCAATATAGCAATCAGCCCCAGCATTTT